This T cell receptor (beta chain) was captured by sequencing in a study of blood T cell repertoires in COVID-19. In the study overall: Italy, Spain and the United States were the sources of the convalescent and acute COVID-19 samples. Nucleic acid was either cDNA or gDNA, and it came from T cells, B-cell-depleted T cells, or PBMCs.

Authors' analysis steps: Amplification with reference gene primers provided the estimates of nucleated cell counts. TCRdb keeps only in-frame clones here, not all; method: immunoSEQ multiplex PCR. The V and J calls and the clone size are those of that table, but D and trimming were determined from the DNA. The sample comprises fewer than 130,000 clones, around 91% of which are singletons, and 32% rests with the top ten. The CDR3 extends over 16 amino acids. J gave up 2 bases and V 1 base, and 1 base lay outside the gene matches. CDR1 is SGHTA, CDR2 FQGTGA, per germline. The clonotype comes from a woman older than 75 with acute or convalescent COVID-19. Sequencing was done on a sample of peripheral blood. The rearrangement links TRBV7-3 to TRBJ2-2; 10 positions match TRBD2. The CDR3 nucleotides read TGTGCCAGCAGCTTAATAGCGGGGGGTAACACCGGGGAGCTGTTTTTT. Protein sequence: CASSLIAGGNTGELFF.